The T cell receptor (beta chain) under discussion was sequenced for a study of shared clonotypes between healthy human individuals. Findings and caveats of the study: It was expected that sequencing depth would affect clonotype sharing among donors.

Points on this clone: Its antigen is as yet unknown.

Trimming pared 6 bases from V and 0 bases from J, leaving 6 bases between. This CDR3 region has 13 residues. In germline, CDR1 is MNHEY, CDR2 SMNVEV (reference sequence). Study donors comprised healthy, HIV-negative adults devoid of recent acute infection or vaccination. Unsorted samples, those not sorted, used approximately 88 million PBMCs for genomic DNA. Execution of the assay was at deep level. The table came from immunoSEQ multiplex PCR; TCRdb's copy has only in-frame clones and leaves some out. The data show about half a million clones, 70% to 85% seen once. The chain joins TRBV27 to TRBJ2-1, with D unclear. Sequenced input: PBMCs. The receptor was derived from a woman in her thirties or forties in good health. Some clones in this sample may be carry-over from other donors' samples. DNA for the CDR3: TGTGCCAGCAGGCGGAGCTCCTACAATGAGCAGTTCTTC. This translates into CASRRSSYNEQFF.